The following is a TCR beta chain sequence with its context. This record belongs to a study of blood T cell repertoires in COVID-19. Looking at the study overall: Collection of acute and convalescent COVID-19 samples took place in the United States, Italy and Spain. From T cells, B-cell-depleted T cells, or PBMCs came the material, which was cDNA or gDNA.

Across 20 to 25 US areas, participants ranged in age from roughly 18 to 95 years. Germline CDR1 SGHRS, CDR2 YFSETQ. The CDR3 is 14 amino acids. After removal of 4 bases from V and 4 bases from J, the junction contained 4 bases not matched to a gene. Under the authors' procedure: Estimation of nucleated cell counts was performed using reference gene primer amplification. Sequencing used immunoSEQ multiplex PCR; TCRdb keeps in-frame clones, though not all of them. The DNA gave D and trimming, while V, J and clone size come from that table. The table has approximately 300,000 clones, approximately 92% seen once.

This sequence originates from a woman younger than 45 who had recovered from COVID-19. The specimen was PBMCs or T cells enriched from blood (not recorded which). The chain employs TRBV5-1 and TRBJ1-4, with TRBD1 matching 7 bases. The CDR3, as DNA: TGCGCCAGCAGCCCGGGACAGCTTAATGAAAAACTGTTTTTT. It is translated as CASSPGQLNEKLFF. The full variable domain, with the rest looked up from reference TRBV5-1 and TRBJ1-4, is KAGVTQTPRYLIKTRGQQVTLSCSPISGHRSVSWYQQTPGQGLQFLFEYFSETQRNKGNFPGRFSGRQFSNSRSEMNVSTLELGDSALYLCASSPGQLNEKLFFGSGTQLSVL.